One and the same sample provided the 5 T cell receptor beta chains below, sequenced in a study of post-analysis software for immune sequencing data (dated by TCRdb to 2015 to 2017). The antigens these receptors bind are not known. The investigation overall reported the following: Several TRBV segments, including TRBV5-6, TRBV5-1 and TRBV20-1, were significantly more frequent in patients than controls.

Libraries were prepared through PCR. Sequencing was performed on an Illumina HiSeq 2500. To reduce PCR and sequencing biases, unique molecular identifiers were built into the TCR beta cDNA libraries. The raw public reads went through TCRdb reprocessing: fastp at Q25, MiXCR clone calling, in-frame beta chains kept. Every entry covers one CDR3 protein and lists the most common genes and DNA from its rows. This sample lists roughly 430,000 distinct CDR3 sequences; 30% to 40% were detected once. The ten most abundant clones make up about 8% of the sample. The sequencing input was blood. The receptor source for this set is a girl aged 2 to 10 with multiple sclerosis.

CDR3 loop: CASSSPHQESQGSGEKLFF. The CDR3 DNA is TGTGCCAGCAGCTCCCCCCACCAAGAGTCCCAGGGAAGTGGGGAAAAACTGTTTTTT. The rearrangement links TRBV2 to TRBJ1-4; D is perhaps TRBD1 (5 bases). The V end was cut by 6 bases, the J end by 8 bases, with 31 bases between. This CDR3 is 19 amino acids long. Germline V gene lookup returns CDR1 SNHLY and CDR2 FYNNEI.

The chain has TRBV3-1 and TRBJ2-3, with 14 bases aligning to TRBD2. Germline CDR1 LGHDT, CDR2 YNNKEL (reference sequence). This CDR3 comprises 19 residues. Trimming cost V 1 base and J 1 base; bases outside gene matches: 7. The DNA for the CDR3 is TGTGCCAGCAGCCAAGGGAGACTAGCGGGAGGGCCAGGCACAGATACGCAGTATTTT. Protein sequence: CASSQGRLAGGPGTDTQYF.

This clonotype was found a few times. The rearrangement links TRBV7-3 to TRBJ1-5, with D maybe TRBD1 (6 bases). V lost 4 bases and J 4 bases, leaving 14 bases between the germline ends. The CDR3 covers 15 residues. Germline V gene sequence: CDR1 SGHTA, CDR2 FQGTGA. The CDR3 loop is CASSSPGVRNQPQHF. In DNA, the CDR3 is TGTGCCAGCAGCTCCCCAGGGGTGAGAAATCAGCCCCAGCATTTT.

The chain combines TRBV18 with TRBJ2-7, with 11 bases aligning to TRBD1. Per the germline V gene, CDR1 is KGHSH and CDR2 is LQKENI. This CDR3 region has 16 residues. The trim removed 3 bases at V and 4 bases at J, leaving 8 bases unmatched. The CDR3: CASSPEWDRGVYEQYF. CDR3 nucleotides: TGTGCCAGCTCACCGGAGTGGGACAGGGGGGTATACGAGCAGTACTTC.

This chain joins TRBV5-1 and TRBJ2-5, with 7 bases fitting TRBD1. CDR3 length: 15 residues. Losses at the gene ends were 3 bases for V and 1 base for J; bases not matched to a gene: 6. Germline V gives CDR1 SGHRS, CDR2 YFSETQ. This CDR3 reads CASSYRDSRQETQYF. As DNA, the CDR3 is TGCGCCAGCAGCTATAGGGACAGCCGCCAAGAGACCCAGTACTTC.